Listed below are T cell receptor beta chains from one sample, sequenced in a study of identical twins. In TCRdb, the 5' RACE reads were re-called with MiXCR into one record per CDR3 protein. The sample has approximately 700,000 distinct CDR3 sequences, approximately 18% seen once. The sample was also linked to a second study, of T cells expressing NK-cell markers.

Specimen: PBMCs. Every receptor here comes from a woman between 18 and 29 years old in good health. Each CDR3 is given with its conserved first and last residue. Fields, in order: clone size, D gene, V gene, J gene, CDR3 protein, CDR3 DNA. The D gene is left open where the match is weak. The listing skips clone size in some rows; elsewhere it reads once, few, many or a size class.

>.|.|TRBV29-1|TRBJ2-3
CSGDNRRSTDTQYF
TGCAGCGGAGACAACCGTCGGAGCACAGATACGCAGTATTTT
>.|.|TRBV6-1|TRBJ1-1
CASTGAGRLNTEAFF
TGTGCCAGCACCGGGGCGGGGAGATTAAACACTGAAGCTTTCTTT
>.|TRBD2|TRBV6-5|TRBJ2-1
CASSYPGLAGEDEQFF
TGTGCCAGCAGTTACCCGGGACTAGCGGGAGAGGATGAGCAGTTCTTC
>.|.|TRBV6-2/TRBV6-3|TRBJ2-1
CASGDGPEQFF
TGTGCCAGCGGGGATGGTCCTGAGCAGTTCTTC
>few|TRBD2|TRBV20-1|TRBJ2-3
CSGGLWSAGVTDTQYF
TGCAGTGGGGGGCTCTGGTCAGCGGGAGTGACAGATACGCAGTATTTT
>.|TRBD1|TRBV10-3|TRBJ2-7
CAISESERGPGYEQYF
TGTGCCATCAGTGAGTCGGAGAGGGGGCCTGGGTACGAGCAGTACTTC
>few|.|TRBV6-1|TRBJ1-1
CASSRGTTNTEAFF
TGTGCCAGCAGCCGGGGCACGACTAACACTGAAGCTTTCTTT
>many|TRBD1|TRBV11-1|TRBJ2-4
CASSLLGQGALAKNIQYF
TGTGCCAGCAGCTTATTGGGACAGGGTGCTCTAGCCAAAAACATTCAGTACTTC
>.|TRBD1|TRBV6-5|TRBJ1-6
CASSYSIGTGSSYNSPLHF
TGTGCCAGCAGTTACTCGATTGGGACAGGCAGCTCCTATAATTCACCCCTCCACTTT
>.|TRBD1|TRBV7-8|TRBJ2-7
CASSSPGQGRYEQYF
TGTGCCAGCAGCTCCCCGGGACAGGGTCGGTACGAGCAGTACTTC
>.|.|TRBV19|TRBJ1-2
CASRITGRNYGYTF
TGTGCCAGTAGAATAACGGGACGAAACTATGGCTACACCTTC
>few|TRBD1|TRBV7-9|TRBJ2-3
CASSTLMTGSDTQYF
TGTGCCAGCAGCACTCTAATGACAGGGTCAGATACGCAGTATTTT
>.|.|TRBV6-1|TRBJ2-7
CASSRPPVVQYF
TGTGCCAGCTCAAGACCTCCCGTTGTGCAGTACTTC
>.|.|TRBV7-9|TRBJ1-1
CASSFLGGGAPHEAFF
TGTGCCAGCAGCTTCCTAGGGGGTGGAGCCCCCCATGAAGCTTTCTTT
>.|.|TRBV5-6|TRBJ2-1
CASIRRGTVENEQFF
TGTGCCAGCATTCGGCGCGGGACGGTGGAAAATGAGCAGTTCTTC
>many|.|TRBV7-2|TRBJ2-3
CASSLLSPGPTNTQYF
TGTGCCAGCAGCCTTCTTTCTCCGGGCCCGACCAATACGCAGTATTTT
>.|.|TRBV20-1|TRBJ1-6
CSARVGAGNSPLHF
TGCAGTGCTAGAGTCGGGGCAGGGAATTCACCCCTCCACTTT
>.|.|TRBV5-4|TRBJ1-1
CASRPSAIPLNTEAFF
TGTGCCAGCAGACCTTCAGCCATACCACTTAACACTGAAGCTTTCTTT
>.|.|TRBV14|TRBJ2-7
CASSPRVGQGTLGEQYF
TGTGCCAGCAGCCCCCGCGTCGGGCAGGGCACGTTGGGCGAGCAGTACTTC
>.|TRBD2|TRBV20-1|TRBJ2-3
CSAQGTSGSTDTQYF
TGCAGTGCTCAAGGGACTAGCGGGAGCACAGATACGCAGTATTTT
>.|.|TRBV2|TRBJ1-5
CASMGQSNQPQHF
TGTGCCAGCATGGGGCAGAGCAATCAGCCCCAGCATTTT
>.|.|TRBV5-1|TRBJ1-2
CASSIGRVQNGYTF
TGCGCCAGCAGCATTGGGAGGGTCCAAAATGGCTACACCTTC